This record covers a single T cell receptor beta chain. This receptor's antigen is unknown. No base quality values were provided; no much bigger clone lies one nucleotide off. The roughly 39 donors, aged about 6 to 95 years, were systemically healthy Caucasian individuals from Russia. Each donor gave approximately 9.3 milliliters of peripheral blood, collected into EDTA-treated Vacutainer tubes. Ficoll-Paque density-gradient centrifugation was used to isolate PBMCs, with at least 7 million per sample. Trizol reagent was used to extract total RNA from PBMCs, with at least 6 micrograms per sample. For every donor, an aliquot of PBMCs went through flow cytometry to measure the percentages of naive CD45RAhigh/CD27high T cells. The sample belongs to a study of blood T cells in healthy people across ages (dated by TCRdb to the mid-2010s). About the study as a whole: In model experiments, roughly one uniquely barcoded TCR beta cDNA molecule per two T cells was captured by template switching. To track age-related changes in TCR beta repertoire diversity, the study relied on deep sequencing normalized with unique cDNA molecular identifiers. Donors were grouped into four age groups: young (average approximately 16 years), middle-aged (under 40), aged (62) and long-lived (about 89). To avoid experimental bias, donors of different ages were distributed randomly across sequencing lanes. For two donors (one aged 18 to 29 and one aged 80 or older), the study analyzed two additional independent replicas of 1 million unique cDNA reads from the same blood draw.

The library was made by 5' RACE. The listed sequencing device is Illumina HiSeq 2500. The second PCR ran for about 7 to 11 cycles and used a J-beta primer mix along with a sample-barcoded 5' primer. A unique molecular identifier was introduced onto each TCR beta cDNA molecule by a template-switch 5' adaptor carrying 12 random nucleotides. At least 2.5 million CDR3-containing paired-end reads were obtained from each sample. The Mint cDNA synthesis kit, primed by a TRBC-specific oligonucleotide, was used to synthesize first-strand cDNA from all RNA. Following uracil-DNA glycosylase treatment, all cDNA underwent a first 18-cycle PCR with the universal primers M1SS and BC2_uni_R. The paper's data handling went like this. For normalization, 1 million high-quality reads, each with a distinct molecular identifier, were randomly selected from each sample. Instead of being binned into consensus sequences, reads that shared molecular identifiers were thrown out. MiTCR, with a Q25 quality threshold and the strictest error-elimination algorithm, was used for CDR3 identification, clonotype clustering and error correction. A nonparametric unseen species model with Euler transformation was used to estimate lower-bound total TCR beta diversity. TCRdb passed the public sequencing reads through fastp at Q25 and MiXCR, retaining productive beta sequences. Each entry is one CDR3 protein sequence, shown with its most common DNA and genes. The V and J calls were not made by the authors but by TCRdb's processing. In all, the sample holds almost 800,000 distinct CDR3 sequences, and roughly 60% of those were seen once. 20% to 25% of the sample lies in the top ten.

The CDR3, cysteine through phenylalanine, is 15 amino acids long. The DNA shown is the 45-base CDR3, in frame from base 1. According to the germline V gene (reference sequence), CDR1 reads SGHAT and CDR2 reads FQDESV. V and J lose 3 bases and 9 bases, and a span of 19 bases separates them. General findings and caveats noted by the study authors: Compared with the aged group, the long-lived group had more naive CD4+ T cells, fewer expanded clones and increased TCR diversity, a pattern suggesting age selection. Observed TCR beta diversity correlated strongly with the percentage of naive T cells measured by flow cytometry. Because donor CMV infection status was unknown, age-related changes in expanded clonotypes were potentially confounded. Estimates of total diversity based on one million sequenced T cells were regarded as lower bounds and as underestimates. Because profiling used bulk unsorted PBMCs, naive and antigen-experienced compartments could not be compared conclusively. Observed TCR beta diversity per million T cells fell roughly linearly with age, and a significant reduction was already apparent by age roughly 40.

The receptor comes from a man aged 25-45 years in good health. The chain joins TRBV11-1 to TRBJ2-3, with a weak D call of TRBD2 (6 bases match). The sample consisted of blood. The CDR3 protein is CASSFIAEPTGTQYF. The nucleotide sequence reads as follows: TGTGCCAGCAGCTTTATAGCGGAACCTACCGGAACGCAGTATTTT.